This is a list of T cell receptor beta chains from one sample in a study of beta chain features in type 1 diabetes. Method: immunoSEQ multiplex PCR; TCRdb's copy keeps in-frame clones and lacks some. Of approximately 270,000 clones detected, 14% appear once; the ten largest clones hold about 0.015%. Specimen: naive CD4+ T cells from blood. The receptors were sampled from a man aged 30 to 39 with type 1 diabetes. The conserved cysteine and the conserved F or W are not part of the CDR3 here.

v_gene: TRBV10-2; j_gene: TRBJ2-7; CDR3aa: ASSPGLAAYEQY
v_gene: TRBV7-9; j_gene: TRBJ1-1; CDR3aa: ASSLVAGNTEAF
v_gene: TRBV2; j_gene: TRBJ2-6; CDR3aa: ASSFPSPGANVLT
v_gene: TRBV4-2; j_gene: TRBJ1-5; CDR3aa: ASSPRPDRGNQPQH
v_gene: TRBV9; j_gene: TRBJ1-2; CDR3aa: ASSVQVDRVGGGYT
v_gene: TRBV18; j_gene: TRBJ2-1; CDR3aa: ASSPPRGRPYNEQF
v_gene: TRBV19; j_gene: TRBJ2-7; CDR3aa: ASSPQGGSYEQY
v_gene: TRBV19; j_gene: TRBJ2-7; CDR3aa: ATQTSGTYEQY
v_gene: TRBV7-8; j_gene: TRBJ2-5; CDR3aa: ASSRDRKETQY
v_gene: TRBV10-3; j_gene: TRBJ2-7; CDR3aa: AISEGQGLRHEQY
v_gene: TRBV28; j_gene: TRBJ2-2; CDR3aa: ASSFHRGFTGELF
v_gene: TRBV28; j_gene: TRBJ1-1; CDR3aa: ASSLSDRGLTEAF